Below are 30 T cell receptor beta chains sequenced from a single sample in a study of shared clonotypes between healthy human individuals. Data came from immunoSEQ multiplex PCR; TCRdb stores just in-frame clones and leaves some out. The table includes around 330,000 clones, around 74% detected once. The sample was memory CD4+ T cells sorted from blood. Subset given: CD45RA-negative fraction. These receptors came from a man aged 30 to 45 in good health.

This chain joins TRBV28 and TRBJ1-5; D perhaps matches TRBD1 (6 bases). Germline V lookup: CDR1 MDHEN, CDR2 SYDVKM. The CDR3 contains 15 residues. Trimming took off 3 bases at V and 5 bases at J, with 14 bases between the two ends. The CDR3 DNA reads TGTGCCAGCAGTTTTCTGGGGGCGGGTGATCAGCCCCAGCATTTT. This translates into CASSFLGAGDQPQHF. Based on the CDR3 plus reference TRBV28 and TRBJ1-5, the full variable domain is DVKVTQSSRYLVKRTGEKVFLECVQDMDHENMFWYRQDPGLGLRLIYFSYDVKMKEKGDIPEGYSVSREKKERFSLILESASTNQTSMYLCASSFLGAGDQPQHFGDGTRLSIL.

This chain uses TRBV7-2 with TRBJ2-1; 8 nucleotides agree with TRBD1. Germline V lookup: CDR1 SGHTA, CDR2 FQGNSA. The length of the CDR3 is 16 residues. V trimming: 3 bases; J trimming: 8 bases; junction bases outside the gene matches: 12. The CDR3 DNA follows: TGTGCCAGCAGCTTCCAAGTTCAGGGGGCTGGCGATGAGCAGTTCTTC. Translated, it gives CASSFQVQGAGDEQFF.

This chain links TRBV5-1 with TRBJ1-1; tentative D call: TRBD1 (5 bases). Looked up from germline, CDR1 is SGHRS and CDR2 is YFSETQ. Trimming left V 5 bases short and J 4 bases short, with 18 bases between. The CDR3 is 15 residues long. CDR3 DNA: TGCGCCAGCAGTCGTGCGGTGGGGGGACTCACTGAAGCTTTCTTT. It translates to CASSRAVGGLTEAFF.

The chain couples TRBV7-2 to TRBJ2-5, with a tentative D call TRBD1 (6 bases). Trimming shortened V by 8 bases and J by 3 bases, and 13 bases separated the two germline ends. There are 13 residues in the CDR3. Looked up from germline, CDR1 is SGHTA and CDR2 is FQGNSA. CDR3 nucleotides: TGTGCCAGCTGGGACACCCTTAAAGAGACCCAGTACTTC. This gives the protein CASWDTLKETQYF.

To note about this clone: This CDR3 is also generated by other DNA sequences in the sample. The chain couples TRBV27 to TRBJ2-7, with D hard to call. V shed 5 bases and J shed 2 bases, with 10 bases lying between them. The CDR3 covers 13 residues. Per germline, CDR1 MNHEY and CDR2 SMNVEV (reference sequence). CDR3 amino acids: CASSLSKPYEQYF. The CDR3 nucleotides are TGTGCCAGCAGTCTCTCGAAGCCCTACGAGCAGTACTTC.

The J gene is TRBJ2-2, the V gene TRBV2, with TRBD1 matching over 7 bases. This CDR3 is 13 amino acids long. Per germline, CDR1 SNHLY and CDR2 FYNNEI. The ends lost 6 bases at V and 6 bases at J; junction bases unmatched: 4. The CDR3 protein is CASRQDRSGELFF. CDR3 DNA: TGTGCCAGCAGACAGGACAGGTCCGGGGAGCTGTTTTTT.

Concerning this clone: This sample includes further DNA sequences coding for the same CDR3. The chain uses TRBV5-1 and TRBJ2-5, with 12 bases lining up with TRBD1. The CDR3 sequence is 16 residues long. Germline V lookup: CDR1 SGHRS, CDR2 YFSETQ. The V gene end was trimmed by 0 bases and the J gene end by 5 bases; junction bases not matched to a gene: 5. The CDR3 region is CASSLVGTGGAETQYF. The DNA for the CDR3 is TGCGCCAGCAGCTTGGTGGGGACAGGGGGCGCCGAGACCCAGTACTTC.

A few counts support this clone. The chain is built from TRBV5-1 and TRBJ2-3; TRBD2 might be the D (6 bases). The CDR3 totals 16 residues. Germline CDR1 reads SGHRS; CDR2 reads YFSETQ. V lost 5 bases and J lost 2, with 18 bases in between. CDR3 protein: CASRKYGGDPTDTQYF. CDR3 sequence (DNA): TGCGCCAGCAGAAAGTATGGCGGGGACCCCACAGATACGCAGTATTTT.

This clone was observed a single time. The rearrangement uses TRBV6-5 and TRBJ2-5, with D unresolved. CDR3 length: 13 amino acids. Germline assignment: CDR1 MNHEY and CDR2 SVGAGI. The V gene lost 5 bases and the J gene lost 9 bases, with 16 bases spanning the gap. The CDR3 region is CASSRLDAGAQYF. CDR3 coding DNA: TGTGCCAGCAGTCGTCTCGATGCCGGTGCCCAGTACTTC.

The chain carries TRBV6-4 and TRBJ2-7; 8 nucleotides line up with TRBD1. With V trimmed by 0 bases and J by 2 bases, 9 bases remained unmatched. CDR1 MRHNA and CDR2 SNTAGT come from the germline V gene. This CDR3 has 17 residues. The CDR3 is CASSDSRQGATPYEQYF. In nucleotides, the CDR3 is TGTGCCAGCAGTGACTCGAGGCAGGGGGCAACCCCCTACGAGCAGTACTTC.

The rearrangement links TRBV29-1 to TRBJ2-4, with 10 bases identical to TRBD1. Trimming removed 5 bases from V and 0 bases from J; junction bases left unmatched: 7. The CDR3 is made up of 16 amino acids. Germline V lookup: CDR1 SQVTM, CDR2 ANQGSEA. The CDR3 DNA reads TGCAGCGTTAATCCCGGGACAGGGGAAGCCAAAAACATTCAGTACTTC. Its protein is CSVNPGTGEAKNIQYF.

The V and J genes are TRBV9 and TRBJ2-3; the D call may be TRBD1 or TRBD2 (6 bases each). Germline CDR1 SGDLS, CDR2 YYNGEE. The CDR3 has 14 residues. V was shortened by 4 bases and J by 1 base, with 10 bases between the two germline ends. The CDR3 is CASSLGGGTDTQYF. The CDR3, as DNA: TGTGCCAGCAGCCTGGGGGGCGGCACAGATACGCAGTATTTT.

The genes are TRBV5-6 and TRBJ2-7; D not resolved. The CDR3 runs to 12 residues. Germline V gives CDR1 SGHDT, CDR2 YYEEEE. V lost 4 bases, J lost 6 bases, and 11 bases lay in between. CDR3 protein: CASSLTGIEQYF. The CDR3, as DNA: TGTGCCAGCAGCCTGACCGGCATCGAGCAGTACTTC.

The V and J genes are TRBV28 and TRBJ2-1, with 8 bases fitting TRBD2. Trimming took 5 bases from V and 5 from J; bases not matched to a gene: 14. This CDR3 contains 17 residues. Germline CDR1 MDHEN, CDR2 SYDVKM. The CDR3 spells CASSPRYGRAGNNEQFF. The CDR3, as DNA: TGTGCCAGCAGTCCCCGATACGGGAGGGCTGGTAACAATGAGCAGTTCTTC.

CDR3 nucleotides: TGTGCCAGCAACATCCCTCCGGGACCAAACTATGGCTACACCTTC. Translating it yields CASNIPPGPNYGYTF. The chain combines TRBV27 with TRBJ1-2, with a weak D call TRBD1 (5 bases). Germline-derived CDR1 and CDR2 are MNHEY and SMNVEV (reference sequence). This CDR3 contains 15 residues. Trimming cost V 7 bases and J 2 bases, with 17 bases left between them.

This clone was seen a single time. The chain carries TRBV14 and TRBJ2-2; TRBD2 matches 8 bases. The CDR3 has 18 residues. Losses at the gene ends were 0 bases for V and 7 bases for J; bases not matched to a gene: 13. Germline loops: CDR1 SGHDN, CDR2 FVKESK. CDR3 nucleotide sequence: TGTGCCAGCAGCCAAGAGATAGGGGAAGCGGGAGTGGGCGGGGAGCTGTTTTTT. Protein sequence: CASSQEIGEAGVGGELFF.

This clone was recorded a few times. The chain employs TRBV5-6 and TRBJ2-2, with TRBD2 as a possible D gene (6 bases). CDR3 length: 17 residues. V was cut by 0 bases and J by 1 base, with 13 bases left in between. The germline V gene has CDR1 SGHDT and CDR2 YYEEEE. The DNA of the CDR3 is TGTGCCAGCAGCTTGGTAATGTGGGGACTGAACACCGGGGAGCTGTTTTTT. This codes for CASSLVMWGLNTGELFF.

The rearrangement links TRBV6-1 to TRBJ2-7; 7 bases are shared with TRBD1. The germline CDR1 and CDR2 sequences are MNHNS and SASEGT. This CDR3 has 12 residues. V gave up 8 bases and J gave up 4 bases; unmatched junction bases: 5. The CDR3 region is CASAPGGYEQYF. In nucleotides, the CDR3 is TGTGCCAGCGCGCCAGGGGGTTACGAGCAGTACTTC.

This clone is a singleton in its sample. The chain is built from TRBV5-8 and TRBJ2-1; possible D gene TRBD1, 8 bases. The germline V gene encodes CDR1 SGHTS and CDR2 YDEGEE. The CDR3 has 14 residues. V lost 4 bases and J lost 8, with 16 bases in between. CDR3 protein: CASSTYRGGYEQFF. The CDR3 nucleotides read TGTGCCAGCAGCACGTACAGGGGGGGCTATGAGCAGTTCTTC.

Concerning this clone itself: This specimen includes other DNA sequences encoding the same CDR3. The V call is TRBV2, the J call TRBJ2-3, with no clear D. V was cut by 6 bases and J by 0 bases, with 4 bases left in between. Germline CDR1 is SNHLY and CDR2 is FYNNEI. The CDR3 sequence is 12 residues long. CDR3 in amino acids: CASRRSTDTQYF. The CDR3 nucleotides read TGTGCCAGCAGGCGTAGCACAGATACGCAGTATTTT.

The V and J genes are TRBV6-1 and TRBJ1-6; a possible D gene is TRBD1 (6 bases). The V end was cut by 2 bases, the J end by 6 bases, with 14 bases between. CDR1 and CDR2 from the germline V gene are MNHNS and SASEGT. The CDR3 totals 16 residues. The CDR3 loop is CASSETGAGVNSPLHF. The CDR3 DNA reads as TGTGCCAGCAGTGAAACGGGGGCTGGGGTTAATTCACCCCTCCACTTT.

The chain links TRBV9 to TRBJ2-2; D may be TRBD2 (6 bases). Germline V gives CDR1 SGDLS, CDR2 YYNGEE. Deletions cut 0 bases from V and 0 bases from J, with 9 bases between. The CDR3 loop spans 16 amino acids. The CDR3: CASSVVADANTGELFF. The DNA for the CDR3 is TGTGCCAGCAGCGTAGTAGCGGACGCGAACACCGGGGAGCTGTTTTTT.

The V call is TRBV20-1, the J call TRBJ2-7, with no clear D. The germline CDR1 and CDR2 sequences are DFQATT and SNEGSKA (reference sequence). The ends were cut back, 5 bases at V and 4 bases at J, with 9 bases in the middle. The CDR3 consists of 11 residues. The CDR3 here is CSAVSIYEQYF. In DNA form, the CDR3 reads TGCAGTGCTGTCTCGATATACGAGCAGTACTTC.

The J gene is TRBJ2-3, the V gene TRBV5-1; 7 nucleotides align to TRBD2. In germline, CDR1 is SGHRS, CDR2 YFSETQ. The V segment lost 0 bases and the J segment 7 bases; nucleotides outside the gene matches: 14. This CDR3 region has 17 residues. CDR3 sequence reads: CASSLGTAQGEGNTQYF. DNA for the CDR3: TGCGCCAGCAGCTTGGGAACAGCGCAAGGGGAGGGGAATACGCAGTATTTT.

This clone was counted many times. The chain recombines TRBV5-1 with TRBJ2-2; 8 bases align to TRBD2. CDR1 and CDR2 from the germline V gene are SGHRS and YFSETQ. There are 15 residues in the CDR3. The trim removed 0 bases at V and 7 bases at J, leaving 5 bases unmatched. The CDR3: CASSLDGRAVGELFF. The CDR3 DNA reads TGCGCCAGCAGCTTGGACGGGAGGGCCGTCGGGGAGCTGTTTTTT.

The V call is TRBV11-2, the J call TRBJ1-1, with D uncertain. Germline loops: CDR1 SGHAT, CDR2 FQNNGV. This CDR3 contains 14 residues. The germline V and J ends were trimmed by 6 bases and 5 bases, with 16 bases remaining between them. CDR3: CASSLGYGVTEAFF. The CDR3 nucleotides are TGTGCCAGCAGTTTGGGGTACGGGGTAACTGAAGCTTTCTTT.

This chain joins TRBV9 and TRBJ1-4; D gene unclear. Per the germline V gene, CDR1 is SGDLS and CDR2 is YYNGEE. This CDR3 has 17 amino acids. Trimming left V 3 bases short and J 0 bases short, with 15 bases between. CDR3 in DNA: TGTGCCAGCAGCGCAGAGGTTGGACGTCCAACTAATGAAAAACTGTTTTTT. Its protein product is CASSAEVGRPTNEKLFF.

This clone has a single count. This may be a read error, as it is one base from a much larger clone. The chain joins TRBV11-2 to TRBJ2-7; D unclear. Trimming shortened V by 1 base and J by 4 bases, and 8 bases separated the two germline ends. Germline values: CDR1 SGHAT, CDR2 FQNNGV. The CDR3 has 13 residues. CDR3 sequence reads: CASSLGAEYEQYF. The CDR3 DNA is TGTGCCAGCAGCTTAGGGGCGGAATACGAGCAGTACTTC.

This clone was counted at least ten times. This sample includes further DNA sequences coding for the same CDR3. The V call is TRBV7-2, the J call TRBJ2-1, with 8 bases lining up with TRBD2. This CDR3 is 15 amino acids long. V was clipped by 6 bases and J by 1 base; unmatched bases: 5. Per the germline V gene, CDR1 is SGHTA and CDR2 is FQGNSA. CDR3 in DNA: TGTGCCAGCAGTGCCGGGACTAGTTCCTACAATGAGCAGTTCTTC. Translating it yields CASSAGTSSYNEQFF.

The genes are TRBV7-6 and TRBJ2-6; D not certain. The CDR3 sequence is 12 residues long. Germline V CDR1 and CDR2: SGHVS, FNYEAQ. The ends were cut back, 4 bases at V and 2 bases at J, with 0 bases in the middle. The CDR3 sequence is CASSSGANVLTF. CDR3 nucleotide sequence: TGTGCCAGCAGCTCTGGGGCCAACGTCCTGACTTTC.